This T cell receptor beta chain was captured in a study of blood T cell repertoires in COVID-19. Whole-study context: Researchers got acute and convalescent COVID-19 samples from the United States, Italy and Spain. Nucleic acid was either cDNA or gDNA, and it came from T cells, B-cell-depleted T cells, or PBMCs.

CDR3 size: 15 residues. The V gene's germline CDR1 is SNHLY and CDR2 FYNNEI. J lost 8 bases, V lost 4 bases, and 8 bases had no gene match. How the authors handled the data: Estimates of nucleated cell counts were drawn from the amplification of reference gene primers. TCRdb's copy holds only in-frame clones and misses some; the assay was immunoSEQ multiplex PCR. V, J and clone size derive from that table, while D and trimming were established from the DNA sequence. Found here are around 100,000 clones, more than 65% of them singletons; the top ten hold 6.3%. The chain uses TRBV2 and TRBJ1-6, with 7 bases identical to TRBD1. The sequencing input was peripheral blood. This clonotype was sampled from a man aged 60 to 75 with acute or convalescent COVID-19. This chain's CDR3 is CASSGETGRYSPLHF. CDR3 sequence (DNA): TGTGCCAGCAGTGGTGAGACAGGGAGGTATTCACCCCTCCACTTT.